The clone carrying this TCR beta chain turned up a few times. This record belongs to a study of graft-versus-host responses after intestinal transplantation. Using immunoSEQ multiplex PCR, the repertoire was profiled, and TCRdb retains in-frame clones only, with some absent. In the table there are about 19,000 clones, roughly 82% of which are singletons. V lost 3 bases and J 4 bases, leaving 10 bases between the germline ends. There are 14 residues in the CDR3. The germline CDR1 and CDR2 sequences are MDHEN and SYDVKM. Material: PBMCs, obtained 14 days after transplant. The TCR originated in a human patient who received an intestinal transplant, so some T cells may come from the graft donor. J is TRBJ1-3 and V is TRBV28; D remains unclear. The CDR3 nucleotides are TGTGCCAGCAGTTTCGACCTGAGGGGAAACACCATATATTTT. Amino acid sequence: CASSFDLRGNTIYF.